The TCR beta chain described here comes from a study of brain T cells in children with intractable seizures. Assay used: immunoSEQ multiplex PCR; TCRdb lists only in-frame clones, some missing. The sample shows hundreds of thousands of clones, approximately 93% of them seen only once. Trimming removed 9 bases from V and 7 bases from J, with 12 bases in between. The CDR3 contains 11 residues. Per germline, CDR1 SNHLY and CDR2 FYNNEI. Specified time point: blood from clinic visit 5 months post-surgery; TSC patient then seizure free. Source: peripheral blood, taken 5 to 6 months after surgery. The V gene is TRBV2, the J gene TRBJ1-2; tentatively, D is TRBD1 (6 bases). The TCR comes from a boy younger than two with tuberous sclerosis and intractable seizures. The CDR3 spells CASRGGPGYTF. In DNA form, the CDR3 reads TGTGCCAGTAGGGGGGGTCCTGGCTACACCTTC.